The subject of this entry is one T cell receptor (beta chain). These data belong to a study of blood T cell repertoires in COVID-19. Profiled with immunoSEQ multiplex PCR; TCRdb holds only in-frame clones, not every one. The table lists about 170,000 clones, around 85% of them singletons. The CDR3 contains 16 residues. Germline CDR1 SGHRS, CDR2 YFSETQ. The V and J ends lost 1 base and 1 base, in that order; junction bases with no gene match: 6. The chain combines TRBV5-1 with TRBJ2-3; 7 bases align to TRBD2. The sequencing sample was made of peripheral blood. The receptor's source is a woman aged 55-75 years with COVID-19, enrolled during active disease. The CDR3 reads CASSLNPAGRTDTQYF. As DNA, the CDR3 is TGCGCCAGCAGCTTGAACCCAGCGGGGCGCACAGATACGCAGTATTTT.